This paragraph covers one TCR beta chain sequence. Its antigen specificity is not known. Per-base qualities were not stored, and no clone one base away is much larger. These data come from a study of blood T cells in healthy people across ages (dated by TCRdb to the mid-2010s). Study-level background: Template switching captured roughly one uniquely barcoded TCR beta cDNA molecule per two T cells in model experiments. For two donors (one aged 18 to 29 and one aged 80 or older), the study analyzed two additional independent replicas of 1 million unique cDNA reads from the same blood draw. Age-related changes in TCR beta repertoire diversity were measured in the study by deep sequencing normalized with unique cDNA molecular identifiers. Four age groups were formed from the donors: young (average about 15 years), middle-aged (approximately 40), aged (about 62) and long-lived (around 80). To avoid experimental bias, donors of different ages were randomly spread across the sequencing lanes.

Library method: 5' RACE. Instrument used: Illumina HiSeq 2500. The second PCR ran for about 7 to 11 cycles and used a J-beta primer mix along with a sample-barcoded 5' primer. Each TCR beta cDNA molecule received a unique molecular identifier from a template-switch 5' adaptor carrying 12 random nucleotides. At least 2.5 million CDR3-containing paired-end reads were obtained from each sample. The Mint cDNA synthesis kit, primed by a TRBC-specific oligonucleotide, was used to synthesize first-strand cDNA from all RNA. All cDNA was treated with uracil-DNA glycosylase and then went through a first 18-cycle PCR with the universal primers M1SS and BC2_uni_R. The paper's data handling went like this. For normalization, 1 million high-quality reads were randomly selected from each sample, with every read carrying a distinct molecular identifier. Reads sharing molecular identifiers were discarded rather than binned into consensus sequences. MiTCR, set to a Q25 quality threshold and the strictest error-elimination algorithm, was used for CDR3 identification, clonotype clustering and error correction. Lower-bound total TCR beta diversity was estimated with a nonparametric unseen species model using Euler transformation. Using fastp trimming at Q25 and MiXCR clonotype assembly, TCRdb reanalyzed the public sequencing data and kept in-frame beta chains. When rows share a CDR3 protein, they turn into one entry using the most common DNA and genes. TCRdb, not the authors, supplied the V and J calls. Here the sample has roughly 800,000 distinct CDR3 sequences; roughly 64% occur a single time. Jointly, the top ten make up about 20% of the sample.

Overall study results and their limits: There was a strong correlation between observed TCR beta diversity and the percentage of naive T cells measured by flow cytometry. Compared with the aged group, the long-lived group had more naive CD4+ T cells, fewer expanded clones and increased TCR diversity, suggesting age selection. Observed TCR beta diversity per million T cells fell roughly linearly with age, and a significant reduction was already apparent by age approximately 41. Estimates of total diversity based on one million sequenced T cells were considered lower bounds and underestimates. Bulk unsorted PBMC profiling prevented conclusive comparison of naive and antigen-experienced compartments. Because the CMV infection status of the donors was unknown, age-related changes in expanded clonotypes may potentially have been confounded.

The CDR3 starts with the cysteine, ends with the phenylalanine, and has 13 residues. Just CDR3 DNA is preserved here, 39 bases in frame from base 1. CDR1 KGHSH and CDR2 LQKENI are derived from the germline V gene. V is cut back by 8 bases and J by 4 bases, with 5 bases in the junction unmatched. Systemically healthy Caucasian individuals from Russia, 39 in total and aged roughly 6 to 100 years, were included as donors. Around 10 milliliters of peripheral blood were collected from each donor into EDTA-treated Vacutainer tubes. Ficoll-Paque density-gradient centrifugation was used to isolate PBMCs, with at least 6 million obtained per sample. Trizol reagent was used to extract total RNA from the PBMCs, yielding at least 5 micrograms per sample. The percentages of naive CD45RAhigh/CD27high T cells were determined by flow cytometry on a PBMC aliquot from every donor.

This TCR came from a young man in good health. Specimen: blood. The chain employs TRBV18 and TRBJ1-2, and 9 bases in between align with TRBD1. CDR3 loop: CASLAGQGYGYTF. The DNA reads TGTGCCAGCCTCGCGGGACAGGGCTATGGCTACACCTTC.